This TCR beta chain was sequenced during a study of control samples from healthy donors and cancer patients. The CDR3 is 15 amino acids. From germline, CDR1 is MNHEY and CDR2 SMNVEV (reference sequence). Trimming pared 2 bases from V and 6 bases from J, leaving 13 bases between. Assay: immunoSEQ multiplex PCR; the TCRdb copy retains only in-frame clones and omits some. Of approximately 140,000 clones listed, approximately 89% are singletons. V usage is TRBV27 and J usage is TRBJ1-4; the D gene is possibly TRBD1 (6 bases). The source is a man aged 45-65 years with head and neck cancer. The sample was PBMCs. For the CDR3, the DNA is TGTGCCAGCAGTTTAACCGGGACATGGTATGAAAAACTGTTTTTT. The encoded protein is CASSLTGTWYEKLFF.